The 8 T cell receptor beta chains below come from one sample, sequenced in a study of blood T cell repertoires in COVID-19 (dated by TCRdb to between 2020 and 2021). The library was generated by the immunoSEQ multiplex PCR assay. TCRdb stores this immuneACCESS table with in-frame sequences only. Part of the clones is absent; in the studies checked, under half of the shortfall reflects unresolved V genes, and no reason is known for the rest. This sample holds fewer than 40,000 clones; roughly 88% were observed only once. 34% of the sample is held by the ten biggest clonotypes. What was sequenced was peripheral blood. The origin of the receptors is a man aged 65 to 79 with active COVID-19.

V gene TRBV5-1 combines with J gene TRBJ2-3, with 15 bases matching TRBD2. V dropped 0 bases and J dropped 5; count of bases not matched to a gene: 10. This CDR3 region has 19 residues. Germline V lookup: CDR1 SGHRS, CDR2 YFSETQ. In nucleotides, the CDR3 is TGCGCCAGCAGCTTGGGGACTAGCGGGGGGGTCGGCCCCAGAGATACGCAGTATTTT. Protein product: CASSLGTSGGVGPRDTQYF. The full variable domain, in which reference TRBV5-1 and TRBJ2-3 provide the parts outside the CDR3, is KAGVTQTPRYLIKTRGQQVTLSCSPISGHRSVSWYQQTPGQGLQFLFEYFSETQRNKGNFPGRFSGRQFSNSRSEMNVSTLELGDSALYLCASSLGTSGGVGPRDTQYFGPGTRLTVL.

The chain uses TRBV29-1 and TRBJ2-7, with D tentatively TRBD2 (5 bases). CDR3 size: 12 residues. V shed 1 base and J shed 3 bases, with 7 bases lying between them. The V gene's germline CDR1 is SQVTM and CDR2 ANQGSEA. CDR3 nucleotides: TGCAGCGTTGAAGGGGGAGACTACGAGCAGTACTTC. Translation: CSVEGGDYEQYF.

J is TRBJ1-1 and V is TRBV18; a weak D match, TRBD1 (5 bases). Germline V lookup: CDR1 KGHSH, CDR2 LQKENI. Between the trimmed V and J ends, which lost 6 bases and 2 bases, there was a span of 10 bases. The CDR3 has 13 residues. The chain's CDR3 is CASSPQGNTEAFF. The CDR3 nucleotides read TGTGCCAGCTCCCCCCAGGGAAACACTGAAGCTTTCTTT.

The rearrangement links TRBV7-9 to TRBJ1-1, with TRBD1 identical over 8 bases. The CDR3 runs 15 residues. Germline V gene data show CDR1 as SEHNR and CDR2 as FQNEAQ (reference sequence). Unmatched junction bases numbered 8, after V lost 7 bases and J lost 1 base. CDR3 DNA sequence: TGTGCCAGCACGCTCCCAGGGGGCGCGAACACTGAAGCTTTCTTT. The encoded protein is CASTLPGGANTEAFF.

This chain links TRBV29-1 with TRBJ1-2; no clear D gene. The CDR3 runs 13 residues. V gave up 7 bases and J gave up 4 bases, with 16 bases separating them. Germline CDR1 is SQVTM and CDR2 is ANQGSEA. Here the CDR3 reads CSAPEEGAYGYTF. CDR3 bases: TGCAGCGCACCGGAGGAGGGTGCCTATGGCTACACCTTC.

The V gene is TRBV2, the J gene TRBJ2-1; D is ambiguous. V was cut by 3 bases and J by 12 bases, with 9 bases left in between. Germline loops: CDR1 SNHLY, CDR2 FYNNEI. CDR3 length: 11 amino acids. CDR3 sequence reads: CASSDNFGQFF. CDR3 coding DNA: TGTGCCAGCAGTGATAACTTCGGGCAGTTCTTC.

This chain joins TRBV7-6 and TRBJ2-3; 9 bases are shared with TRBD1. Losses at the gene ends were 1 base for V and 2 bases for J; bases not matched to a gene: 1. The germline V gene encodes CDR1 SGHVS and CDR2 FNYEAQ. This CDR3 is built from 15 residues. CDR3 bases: TGTGCCAGCAGCTTAGGGACAGGGGTCACAGATACGCAGTATTTT. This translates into CASSLGTGVTDTQYF. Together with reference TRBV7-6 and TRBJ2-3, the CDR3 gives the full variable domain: GAGVSQSPRYKVTKRGQDVALRCDPISGHVSLYWYRQALGQGPEFLTYFNYEAQQDKSGLPNDRFSAERPEGSISTLTIQRTEQRDSAMYRCASSLGTGVTDTQYFGPGTRLTVL.

The CDR3 nucleotides are TGTGCCACCGGACAGGGAGGTAGCTCCTATAATTCACCCCTCCACTTT. Its protein product is CATGQGGSSYNSPLHF. The chain links TRBV7-2 to TRBJ1-6; 8 bases match TRBD1. Germline V gene data show CDR1 as SGHTA and CDR2 as FQGNSA. The CDR3 sequence is 16 residues long. Trimming removed 10 bases from V and 0 bases from J; junction bases left unmatched: 8.